The TCR beta chain under discussion was sequenced for a study of T cell responses to AZD1222 COVID-19 vaccine. Pooled in the analysis were second doses at about 4 or about 12 weeks. For this clone: Its antigen is undetermined.

The table came from immunoSEQ multiplex PCR; TCRdb's copy has only in-frame clones and leaves some out. The repertoire holds 90,000 to 120,000 clones, with approximately 90% as singletons. The CDR3 has 13 amino acids. Germline V gene lookup returns CDR1 LNHDA and CDR2 SQIVND (reference sequence). V lost 9 bases and J 4 bases, leaving 13 bases between the germline ends. Overall study results and limits: The study identified only five to seven AZD1222 recipients as seropositive at baseline. Most donors were white British and more were female, and clonal diversity was possibly underestimated.

J is TRBJ2-1 and V is TRBV19; no reliable D call. The source of this sequence is an adult who received the AZD1222 COVID-19 vaccine. The source was peripheral blood, collected 28 days after the second AZD1222 dose. The CDR3, as DNA: TGTGCCAGCTTATCCGACCTGTACAATGAGCAGTTCTTC. Protein product: CASLSDLYNEQFF. Looking up the rest from reference TRBV19 and TRBJ2-1 gives the full variable domain: DGGITQSPKYLFRKEGQNVTLSCEQNLNHDAMYWYRQDPGQGLRLIYYSQIVNDFQKGDIAEGYSVSREKKESFPLTVTSAQKNPTAFYLCASLSDLYNEQFFGPGTRLTVL.